This TCR beta chain was recorded in a study of cytomegalovirus exposure and HLA in healthy donors (dated by TCRdb to 2017 to 2019). Notes on the research overall: According to an earlier analysis of a few hundred of the donors, some 180 million T cells yielded some 110 million unique TCR beta sequences and about 280 Gb of sequence data. The number of typed donors differed by locus: roughly 620-640 for A, B, C, DRB1 and DQB1; some 540 for DQA1; 606 for DPA1; and 450 to 480 for DPB1. A later analysis re-examined previously published TCR beta repertoires from more than 600 donors and added high-resolution HLA genotyping to investigate patterns of TCR occurrence. Rather than using new phenotypic data, the later analysis identified candidate immune exposures from TCR beta sequences and from how often those sequences occurred across donors. Donor age, sex, ethnicity and CMV serostatus were compiled alongside the repertoire data. Among several hundred genotyped donors of the cohort, an average of around 220,000 unique TCR beta nucleotide sequences was sequenced per donor, of which about 20% were non-productive. Among the approximately 420 genotyped donors, more than 70% belonged to the genetic ancestry cluster associated with self-reported Caucasian donors. An earlier analysis of roughly 580 of the donors used high-throughput TCR beta sequencing to judge whether each TCR beta V gene segment behaved as functional or pseudogenic. High-throughput TCR immunosequencing, statistical association of individual TCRs with disease status, and machine learning were combined to predict cytomegalovirus infection status. In addition to the first cohort of roughly 700 subjects, a separate validation cohort of 130 or so different subjects was used. The study aimed to test whether cataloging public T cell receptors could reveal signatures of past pathogen exposure. Because of strong linkage in the cohort, roughly five DR-DQ haplotypes were treated as single units for association and clustering. All discovery cohort repertoires had been generated on a single sequencing platform. Genome-wide SNP genotypes for about 60% of the roughly 700 donors were used in a later genetic analysis, which treated that subset as a discovery cohort. An early release that covered roughly 600 HLA-typed donors contained approximately 300 gigabases of sequencing data and tens of millions of unique TCR sequences. Using immunosequencing, the study profiled T cell repertoires from 666 subjects and related those repertoires to cytomegalovirus serostatus. HLA typing covered class I and class II loci at four-digit resolution. Findings and caveats that apply to the study as a whole: Several of the top co-occurrence clusters appeared to be linked to parvovirus B19, influenza, CMV and Epstein-Barr virus, according to a later analysis. Because some donors lacked HLA typing at each locus, the association tests relied only on the typed subset. In the study, around 160 TCR beta chains were listed as associated with cytomegalovirus. An earlier analysis of around 500 of the donors showed that most TCR beta V segments appeared in productive rearrangements either about 87% or about 30% of the time, which broadly matched IMGT annotations. The presence/absence analyses assumed that sequencing depth was roughly uniform across donors, and that assumption may not be true. Specific HLA alleles were associated with 15,000 to 20,000 TCR beta sequences at a false discovery rate of 0.05 in a later analysis. It was suggested by the authors that the approach could potentially be generalized to other disease states and immunological phenotypes. Assigning TCR associations to individual alleles was difficult when HLA alleles, especially DR and DQ, strongly co-occurred. The classifier was reported to diagnose cytomegalovirus status with high specificity and sensitivity in both the original cohort and the validation cohort. In a later analysis, HLA-associated TCR beta chains were found to be more clonally expanded and to have lower generation probabilities than equally common non-associated chains. In a later genetic analysis, a missense DCLRE1C variant was associated with V-gene and J-gene trimming of TCR beta chains, and the association was replicated in an independent cohort. Correlated functional status among segregating V segments might be attributable to linkage disequilibrium, but an unknown experimental factor could not be ruled out. Compared with the roughly 700-donor mean, donors in an Asian-associated ancestry cluster had fewer N-insertions in productive TCRs, according to a later genetic analysis. In vitro tests confirmed that a few of the cytomegalovirus-associated TCR beta chains recognize cytomegalovirus antigens. Immune exposure information for the cohort was limited to CMV serostatus. A later analysis found that most CMV-associated TCR beta chains appeared HLA-restricted, with HLA associations seemingly driven largely by CMV exposure. This cohort had only TCR beta chains sequenced, and the lack of alpha or paired-chain data limited which features could be detected. The earlier analysis of approximately 590 of the donors excluded seventeen rarely observed V segments, including chromosome 9 orphons, because counts were too low. Most TCR sequences were seen in very few donors, while some public TCRs were found in many individuals. The sequencing pipeline was judged likely to have produced a cluster of highly shared sequence variants as a technical artifact. A later analysis found that TCR association rates varied across HLA loci, with DRB1 alleles showing the most associated TCRs and HLA-C alleles the fewest. A further reported finding was that TCR beta sequences accurately predicted the HLA-A and HLA-B alleles for most subjects in the first cohort.

Worth noting for this clone: The antigen this receptor binds is unknown. No clone much larger than this one lies a single base away; base qualities are absent.

The cohort consisted of fewer than 700 healthy bone marrow donors. Cohort members were all nominally healthy when sampled, although unrecorded immune exposures were likely present. The donor tested CMV seronegative, placing the donor among the 350 or so seronegative members of the cohort. Each donor provided a peripheral blood sample, and peripheral blood mononuclear cells were used for TCR beta sequencing. Genomic DNA extraction from the blood cell samples was performed with the Qiagen DNeasy Blood Extraction Kit. To prepare the library, the immunoSEQ multiplex PCR assay was applied. For the multiplex PCR, a mixture combining 60 forward primers for TCR Vbeta segments and 13 reverse primers for TCR Jbeta segments was used. The CDR3 region of rearranged TCR beta genes was amplified from genomic DNA by a multiplex PCR assay. The amplified TCR beta libraries were sequenced on the Illumina HiSeq System as 87-base-pair reads. The study's processing was this. A later analysis tallied roughly 76 million unique TCR beta chains across the 660 or so repertoires, and about 10 million of those chains were shared by two or more donors. To remove PCR and sequencing errors, raw reads were error-corrected and collapsed into unique sequences using a nearest-neighbor algorithm that merged closely related sequences. To assign V, D and J gene segments, CDR3 sequences were aligned to IMGT reference sequences. For a sequence to be retained, at least a six-nucleotide match to both a V gene segment and a J gene segment was required. Rearrangements were classified as productive when the CDR3 lacked stop codons and remained in frame with V and J, and all other rearrangements were classified as non-productive. Following IMGT convention, CDR3 was defined as the stretch from the second conserved V-encoded cysteine to the conserved J-encoded phenylalanine. Sequences without an unambiguous match to a single V gene segment were excluded from the earlier analysis of several hundred of the donors. An earlier analysis of 587 of the donors classified V segments as functional when productive rearrangements were above 56.7% and as segregating when the standard deviation between donors was above 5%. A statistical classification framework was built to diagnose cytomegalovirus status from the catalog of TCR beta chain sequences. In a later analysis, V and J genes were assigned by comparing TCR nucleotide sequences against IMGT/GENE-DB human TR gene sequences. Using the TCRdist pipeline, a later analysis assigned CDR3 sequences along with most-parsimonious VDJ recombination scenarios. In a later analysis, every TCR beta chain was defined by the combination of its CDR3 amino acid sequence and its V-gene family, and reads without a unique V-gene family were dropped. To address suspected cross-contamination and a sequencing artifact, a later analysis removed several hundred highly shared, low-generation-probability nucleotide sequences. In a later analysis, a clonal expansion index was calculated for each public chain from normalized within-repertoire ranks of inferred template counts. Generation probabilities in a later analysis came from a VDJ recombination model fitted to out-of-frame rearrangements, and those results were checked against IGoR. In a later analysis, hypergeometric tests were used to score TCR-TCR, TCR-HLA and TCR-CMV co-occurrence, with a repertoire-size bias correction applied to TCR pairs. False discovery rates were estimated in a later analysis by permuting HLA or CMV assignments 20 times. In a later analysis, co-occurring TCRs were grouped with DBSCAN, and TCRdist sequence similarity was added when clustering was performed within HLA-allele-positive subsets. Repertoires with fewer than 30,000 or more than 120,000 public chains, plus five repertoires with anomalous nucleotide sharing, were excluded from co-occurrence clustering. TCRdb carries this immuneACCESS record with in-frame sequences only. Its versions omit some clonotypes, under half of them owing to an unresolved V gene in the studies checked, with the rest unexplained. The V and J calls and the clone size are those of that table, but D and trimming were determined from the DNA. The table for this sample lists roughly 130,000 clones; 75% to 85% of them were counted only once. Around 3% of the sample comes from the top ten.

The sample comprised PBMCs. The TCR comes from a male donor in good health and CMV-seronegative.

This receptor carries the CDR3 CASSFSGQGMGSTEAFF. The DNA reads TGTGCCAGTAGTTTCTCGGGACAGGGGATGGGGAGCACTGAAGCTTTCTTT. Recombination linked TRBV19 to TRBJ1-1; 10 central bases correspond to TRBD1. Trimming leaves V shorter by 5 bases and J shorter by 4 bases, with the junction holding 13 bases beyond the gene matches. Including the terminal cysteine and phenylalanine, the CDR3 comprises 17 residues. Only CDR3 DNA is held: 51 bases, read in frame from base 1. CDR1 and CDR2 are drawn from the germline V gene (reference sequence): LNHDA, SQIVND.